Presented here are 24 T cell receptor beta chains from one specimen sequenced in a study of Ad26.COV2.S vaccination and SARS-CoV-2 variants. Treatment indicated: 15 to 20 received Ad26.COV2.S at low or high dose, single or two shots; roughly five received placebo; per-sample allocation not given. The samples were gathered on day 63 after the first injection of vaccine or placebo. Profiling relied on immunoSEQ multiplex PCR, and the TCRdb table lists in-frame clones only, not all of them. The sample shows 440,000 or so clones, 90% of them seen only once. This material consisted of peripheral blood, taken in a trial of Ad26.COV2.S vaccine versus placebo. These receptors came from a person aged 18-65 years who received the Ad26.COV2.S COVID-19 vaccine or a placebo.

The rearrangement links TRBV28 to TRBJ2-7; 9 positions agree with TRBD1. Germline V CDR1 and CDR2: MDHEN, SYDVKM. V lost 7 bases, J lost 2 bases, and 15 bases stayed unmatched. This CDR3 is 17 amino acids long. The chain's CDR3 is CASTLHEPGQGTYEQYF. The DNA for the CDR3 is TGTGCCAGCACCCTCCACGAACCGGGACAGGGTACCTACGAGCAGTACTTC.

As regards this clone: Other DNA sequences from this sample encode an identical CDR3 as well. The V call is TRBV27, the J call TRBJ2-3; 8 positions match TRBD2. The ends lost 3 bases at V and 2 bases at J; junction bases unmatched: 4. Germline CDR1 MNHEY, CDR2 SMNVEV (reference sequence). The length of the CDR3 is 15 residues. The CDR3 sequence: CASSFLAGSTDTQYF. In DNA, the CDR3 is TGTGCCAGCAGTTTCCTAGCGGGCTCCACAGATACGCAGTATTTT.

The chain recombines TRBV6-1 with TRBJ2-3; D remains unclear. The CDR3 loop spans 15 amino acids. Germline loops: CDR1 MNHNS, CDR2 SASEGT. Deletions cut 3 bases from V and 3 bases from J, with 13 bases between. This CDR3 is CASSDWLGATDTQYF. The CDR3, as DNA: TGTGCCAGCAGTGATTGGCTCGGAGCGACAGATACGCAGTATTTT.

The chain links TRBV2 to TRBJ2-5; D remains ambiguous. CDR1 is SNHLY, CDR2 FYNNEI, per germline. V shed 0 bases and J shed 4 bases, with 12 bases lying between them. The CDR3 length is 15 residues. The CDR3 nucleotides are TGTGCCAGCAGTGAAGCAGCGACGCGCCGAGAGACCCAGTACTTC. Translated: CASSEAATRRETQYF.

The V and J genes are TRBV2 and TRBJ2-5; maybe TRBD2 (6 bases). Deletions cut 5 bases from V and 0 bases from J, with 7 bases between. CDR3 length: 13 residues. Per germline, CDR1 SNHLY and CDR2 FYNNEI. As DNA, the CDR3 is TGTGCCAGCAGTTGGGGGGACCAAGAGACCCAGTACTTC. This gives the protein CASSWGDQETQYF.

The V call is TRBV5-1, the J call TRBJ1-1, with 7 nucleotides matching TRBD1. Germline loops: CDR1 SGHRS, CDR2 YFSETQ. The J segment lost 8 bases and the V segment lost 3 bases, leaving 4 bases of the junction unmatched. This CDR3 comprises 12 residues. As DNA, the CDR3 is TGCGCCAGCAGCTATGGGACAGAAGAAGCTTTCTTT. Protein product: CASSYGTEEAFF.

This CDR3 reads CASSLAVGNTEAFF. In DNA, the CDR3 is TGTGCCAGCAGCTTAGCGGTCGGTAACACTGAAGCTTTCTTT. The chain has TRBV7-9 and TRBJ1-1; D unresolved. The V gene's germline CDR1 is SEHNR and CDR2 FQNEAQ (reference sequence). The CDR3 runs 14 residues. With 0 bases removed from V and 2 bases from J, the gap between germline ends came to 7 bases.

The chain carries TRBV4-3 and TRBJ1-5; the D gene is possibly TRBD1 (5 bases). Trimming shortened V by 1 base and J by 0 bases, and 16 bases separated the two germline ends. Germline lookup yields CDR1 LGHNA and CDR2 YSLEER. This CDR3 region has 18 residues. The chain's CDR3 is CASSQGTGAPYSNQPQHF. CDR3 bases: TGCGCCAGCAGCCAAGGGACCGGGGCACCCTATAGCAATCAGCCCCAGCATTTT.

This chain joins TRBV11-2 and TRBJ2-3; 14 bases match TRBD2. The germline V gene encodes CDR1 SGHAT and CDR2 FQNNGV. Trimming took 1 base from V and 2 from J; bases not matched to a gene: 5. This CDR3 contains 18 residues. The DNA for the CDR3 is TGTGCCAGCAGCTTAGGACTAGCGGGAGGGCCGAACACAGATACGCAGTATTTT. Translating gives CASSLGLAGGPNTDTQYF.

This chain uses TRBV6-2 or TRBV6-3 with TRBJ2-7, with TRBD2 matching over 14 bases. After removal of 4 bases from V and 2 bases from J, the junction contained 4 bases not matched to a gene. CDR3 length: 16 residues. The germline CDR1 and CDR2 sequences are MNHEY and SVGEGT. The CDR3 bases are TGTGCCAGCAGTTTAAGGACTAGCGGGAGGACCTACGAGCAGTACTTC. Its translation is CASSLRTSGRTYEQYF.

This clone has more than one count but fewer than ten. The chain employs TRBV12-3 or TRBV12-4 and TRBJ1-5, with unresolved D. This CDR3 contains 13 residues. V lost 8 bases to trimming and J lost 9 bases, with 17 bases between them. This chain's CDR3 is CASGDSTLGPQHF. Written as DNA, the CDR3 is TGTGCCAGCGGCGACTCCACGCTGGGGCCCCAGCATTTT.

The genes are TRBV20-1 and TRBJ1-1, with D possibly being TRBD1 (5 bases). The CDR3 consists of 11 residues. Deletions cut 8 bases from V and 2 bases from J, with 9 bases between. CDR1 is DFQATT and CDR2 is SNEGSKA in the germline V gene (reference sequence). CDR3 in DNA: TGCAGTTCGACAGTAAACACTGAAGCTTTCTTT. Amino acids: CSSTVNTEAFF.

A single count supports this clone. This sequence joins TRBV5-6 and TRBJ2-7; D not certain. Trimming removed 0 bases at V and 2 bases at J, with 12 bases between. This CDR3 is 15 amino acids long. Germline loops: CDR1 SGHDT, CDR2 YYEEEE. Here the CDR3 reads CASSLAPPRTYEQYF. The CDR3 nucleotides are TGTGCCAGCAGCTTGGCCCCTCCTAGGACCTACGAGCAGTACTTC.

The chain is built from TRBV16 and TRBJ1-2; D gene ambiguous. CDR3 size: 13 residues. Germline CDR1 reads KGHSY; CDR2 reads FQNENV. V gave up 0 bases and J gave up 8 bases, with 10 bases separating them. The CDR3 DNA sequence: TGTGCCAGCAGCCAATCGCGACATCAAGGCTACACCTTC. This translates into CASSQSRHQGYTF.

The rearrangement links TRBV5-5 to TRBJ2-2, with 8 positions matching TRBD1. V dropped 1 base and J dropped 5; count of bases not matched to a gene: 4. From germline, CDR1 is SGHKS and CDR2 YYEKEE (reference sequence). The CDR3 has 15 amino acids. The CDR3 sequence: CASSLQGARTGELFF. The CDR3 DNA is TGTGCCAGCAGCTTGCAGGGGGCCCGAACCGGGGAGCTGTTTTTT.

This chain joins TRBV10-3 and TRBJ1-1; D is undetermined. The CDR3 has 13 residues. Trimming removed 7 bases at V and 0 bases at J, with 9 bases between. Germline V gene lookup returns CDR1 ENHRY and CDR2 SYGVKD. CDR3 sequence (DNA): TGTGCCATCACGGAGCAAATGAACACTGAAGCTTTCTTT. Its translation is CAITEQMNTEAFF.

The sample holds one count of this clone. This CDR3 reads CASSKEGFRGGDGYTF. The CDR3, as DNA: TGTGCCAGCAGCAAAGAAGGGTTTCGGGGTGGAGATGGCTACACCTTC. The chain links TRBV21-1 to TRBJ1-2. TRBV21-1 is marked as a pseudogene. This CDR3 has 16 residues.

The chain combines TRBV18 with TRBJ2-7; 9 positions match TRBD1. The CDR3 covers 15 residues. Per the germline V gene, CDR1 is KGHSH and CDR2 is LQKENI. Trimming at V came to 3 bases and at J to 7 bases, leaving 10 bases not matched to a gene. DNA of the CDR3: TGTGCCAGCTCACCCACCGGGACAGGGATCGGAGAGCAGTACTTC. It yields the protein CASSPTGTGIGEQYF.

The chain joins TRBV4-2 to TRBJ1-2, with 8 nucleotides matching TRBD1. The germline V gene encodes CDR1 LGHNA and CDR2 YNFKEQ. V trimming: 0 bases; J trimming: 3 bases; junction bases outside the gene matches: 12. The CDR3 is made up of 18 amino acids. The CDR3 sequence: CASSQDSISTGVHYGYTF. CDR3 nucleotide sequence: TGTGCCAGCAGCCAAGATTCCATCTCGACAGGGGTTCACTATGGCTACACCTTC.

This rearrangement joins TRBV7-2 to TRBJ2-6; D not certain. V was clipped by 1 base and J by 1 base, with 5 bases between them. This CDR3 spans 15 amino acids. Germline V gene lookup returns CDR1 SGHTA and CDR2 FQGNSA. The CDR3 protein is CASSLGVSGANVLTF. CDR3 in DNA: TGTGCCAGCAGCTTAGGGGTTTCTGGGGCCAACGTCCTGACTTTC.

This clone turned up a few times. J is TRBJ2-7 and V is TRBV2, with 8 bases fitting TRBD2. The CDR3 spans 17 residues. J lost 1 base, V lost 4 bases, and 12 bases had no gene match. Germline V gene lookup returns CDR1 SNHLY and CDR2 FYNNEI. The CDR3 bases are TGTGCCAGCAGTGTCCCTAAACTAGCGGCAAATTCCTACGAGCAGTACTTC. This sequence encodes CASSVPKLAANSYEQYF.

The rearrangement joins TRBV29-1 to TRBJ1-4, with a weak D call TRBD1 (5 bases). The V gene's germline CDR1 is SQVTM and CDR2 ANQGSEA. Trimming took 4 bases from V and 7 from J, leaving 13 bases between them. The CDR3 totals 13 residues. CDR3 residues: CSVAAGGGEKLFF. The CDR3 coding sequence is TGCAGCGTTGCGGCGGGGGGAGGTGAAAAACTGTTTTTT.

This CDR3 is CAWTRTGNTEAFF. The CDR3 DNA is TGTGCCTGGACGAGGACAGGTAACACTGAAGCTTTCTTT. The genes are TRBV30 and TRBJ1-1; 7 nucleotides line up with TRBD1. J was trimmed by 2 bases and V by 4 bases; bases with no gene match: 4. The CDR3 runs to 13 residues. Germline CDR1 is GTSNPN and CDR2 is SVGIG (reference sequence).

This chain uses TRBV4-2 with TRBJ2-1, with 14 bases identical to TRBD2. Germline V gene lookup returns CDR1 LGHNA and CDR2 YNFKEQ. With V trimmed by 4 bases and J by 9 bases, 8 bases remained unmatched. This CDR3 has 16 amino acids. This CDR3 reads CASSPTSGRAPSEQFF. In DNA, the CDR3 is TGTGCCAGCAGCCCGACTAGCGGGAGGGCCCCTAGTGAGCAGTTCTTC.